This T cell receptor beta chain was captured by sequencing in a study of T-cell memory formation after mild COVID-19. Study context: Each donor largely had its own TCR clusters. Study-wide points: CM and EM subsets held most contracting CD4+ clones; EMRA held CD8+ ones. Memory from before infection featured some responding clones, which suggests cross-reactive memory joined.

5'RACE with constant-segment primers yielded barcoded, UMI-tagged TCR alpha and TCR beta cDNA libraries. TCRdb reprocessed the 5' RACE reads with MiXCR, giving one entry per CDR3 protein. The sample carries roughly 130,000 distinct CDR3 sequences, approximately 15% recorded once. This CDR3 region has 16 residues. After removal of 1 base from V and 4 bases from J, the junction contained 7 bases not matched to a gene. Germline assignment: CDR1 SGHAT and CDR2 FQDESV (reference sequence). A note on this clonotype: Its antigen is still unknown.

The TCR originated in a man aged 18 to 29 who had mild COVID-19 (a few samples of this study predate the infection). Cell type and time point are not known. Sequenced sample: PBMCs or a T cell subset sorted from them (not recorded which). This sequence joins TRBV11-1 and TRBJ2-3; TRBD2 matches at 8 bases. The CDR3, as DNA: TGTGCCAGCAGCTTAGGAACGGGAGGGAGGTCAGATACGCAGTATTTT. Its translation: CASSLGTGGRSDTQYF.